A selection of T cell receptor beta chains follows, all from one sample in a study of CD8 T cells in Susac syndrome. TCRdb reprocessed the immunoSEQ multiplex PCR reads via MiXCR and lists one record per CDR3 protein. The table has roughly 190,000 distinct CDR3 sequences, 85% to 95% seen once. Sequenced sample: CD8+ T cells from PBMCs. All receptors derive from a human donor with Susac syndrome. Each CDR3 is given with its conserved first and last residue. A D gene is named only where the DNA matches it firmly. Size is omitted from some rows. Given values are once, few, many or a class for expanded clones.

>15|once|TRBD2|TRBV4-1|TRBJ2-7
CASATSGGPTYEQYF
TGCGCCAGCGCCACCTCGGGGGGTCCCACCTACGAGCAGTACTTC
>14|NA|NA|TRBV5-1|TRBJ2-5
CASAVGGGQETQYF
TGCGCCAGCGCAGTCGGAGGGGGCCAAGAGACCCAGTACTTC
>14|NA|NA|TRBV4-1|TRBJ1-1
CASSQAGMVGEAFF
TGCGCCAGCAGCCAAGCAGGGATGGTAGGTGAAGCTTTCTTT
>16|NA|TRBD2|TRBV27|TRBJ2-7
CASSPSLAETSYEQYF
TGTGCCAGCAGTCCCTCCCTAGCGGAGACGTCCTACGAGCAGTACTTC
>14|NA|NA|TRBV15|TRBJ2-7
CATSREISDYEQYF
TGTGCCACCAGCAGAGAAATTTCGGACTACGAGCAGTACTTC
>12|once|NA|TRBV20-1|TRBJ2-3
CSAHTGTDTQYF
TGCAGTGCCCACACTGGCACAGATACGCAGTATTTT
>14|few|NA|TRBV7-8|TRBJ2-7
CASSLAAGSYEQYF
TGTGCCAGCAGCTTAGCGGCAGGGAGCTACGAGCAGTACTTC
>13|NA|NA|TRBV6-1|TRBJ2-1
CASSDSSWDEQFF
TGTGCCAGCAGTGACTCTTCATGGGATGAGCAGTTCTTC
>14|few|NA|TRBV9|TRBJ1-1
CASSVGGAGTEAFF
TGTGCCAGCAGCGTCGGGGGAGCGGGCACTGAAGCTTTCTTT
>15|NA|TRBD1|TRBV5-1|TRBJ1-1
CASSLGRQGTTEAFF
TGCGCCAGCAGCTTGGGCCGACAGGGGACCACTGAAGCTTTCTTT
>14|NA|TRBD2|TRBV9|TRBJ2-7
CASSVASGSREQYF
TGTGCCAGCAGCGTTGCTAGCGGGAGTCGCGAGCAGTACTTC
>17|NA|NA|TRBV4-1|TRBJ1-6
CASSRYRDGLYNSPLHF
TGCGCCAGCAGCCGATATAGGGACGGTCTCTATAATTCACCCCTCCACTTT
>13|NA|NA|TRBV12-3/TRBV12-4|TRBJ2-1
CASSLEGWNEQFF
TGTGCCAGCAGTTTAGAGGGATGGAATGAGCAGTTCTTC
>15|NA|TRBD2|TRBV9|TRBJ2-1
CASSPPSGGRSEQFF
TGTGCCAGCAGCCCCCCTAGCGGGGGTCGGTCTGAGCAGTTCTTC
>16|NA|NA|TRBV29-1|TRBJ2-6
CSGSIQEASGANVLTF
TGCAGCGGCTCGATACAGGAAGCCTCTGGGGCCAACGTCCTGACTTTC
>15|NA|NA|TRBV6-6|TRBJ1-6
CASSYGSSYNSPLHF
TGTGCCAGCAGTTACGGGAGCTCCTATAATTCACCCCTCCACTTT
>17|NA|TRBD2|TRBV20-1|TRBJ2-7
CSARDSLAGVLWIEQYF
TGCAGTGCTAGAGATTCCCTAGCGGGTGTGTTGTGGATCGAGCAGTACTTC
>14|NA|NA|TRBV27|TRBJ2-3
CASSLGTDTDTQYF
TGTGCCAGCAGCCTCGGGACTGACACAGATACGCAGTATTTT
>12|NA|NA|TRBV29-1|TRBJ2-7
CSVEDPPYEQYF
TGCAGCGTTGAAGATCCGCCATACGAGCAGTACTTC
>14|NA|TRBD1|TRBV2|TRBJ2-7
CASRESGGKNEQYF
TGTGCCAGCAGAGAATCAGGGGGCAAAAACGAGCAGTACTTC
>14|NA|NA|TRBV13|TRBJ2-7
CASSHRTVSYEQYF
TGTGCCAGCAGCCACAGGACAGTCTCCTACGAGCAGTACTTC
>12|NA|NA|TRBV12-3/TRBV12-4|TRBJ1-2
CASTLDLYGYTF
TGTGCCAGCACCTTGGACCTATATGGCTACACCTTC
>14|NA|TRBD2|TRBV2|TRBJ2-7
CASSRTSGTYEQYF
TGTGCCAGCAGCCGGACTAGCGGTACCTACGAGCAGTACTTC
>14|NA|TRBD1|TRBV28|TRBJ1-5
CASSQDRGQQPQHF
TGTGCCAGCAGCCAGGACAGGGGGCAACAGCCCCAGCATTTT
>13|NA|TRBD1|TRBV29-1|TRBJ2-1
CSVGGGRWHEQFF
TGCAGCGTTGGAGGGGGCCGTTGGCATGAGCAGTTCTTC
>13|NA|TRBD1|TRBV28|TRBJ1-2
CASSRQGANGYTF
TGTGCCAGCAGCAGACAGGGGGCTAATGGCTACACCTTC
>14|NA|TRBD1|TRBV6-5|TRBJ1-1
CASSSGQGQPEAFF
TGTGCCAGCAGTTCGGGACAGGGCCAACCTGAAGCTTTCTTT
>13|NA|NA|TRBV6-1|TRBJ1-2
CASRDLTNYGYTF
TGTGCCAGCAGGGACCTGACCAACTATGGCTACACCTTC